This TCR beta chain was identified during a study of PD-L1 blockade in urothelial cancer. Study overall: Typically, measured as a median, blood samples had 150,000 or so T cells. Study-level results: Clonality of blood TCR below the median before treatment predicted better survival.

Germline loops: CDR1 SEHNR, CDR2 FQNEAQ (reference sequence). This CDR3 has 16 residues. V shed 2 bases and J shed 4 bases, with 16 bases lying between them. As to this clone: Its target is unknown.

Synthetic TCR analog templates were added to each PCR reaction. TCRdb's copy holds only in-frame clones and misses some; the assay was immunoSEQ multiplex PCR. The data show roughly 17,000 clones, 70% to 90% seen once. Specified time point: pretreatment peripheral blood. Pretreatment and on-treatment blood mononuclear cell samples were taken, totaling between 1 and 8 time points per patient. The source is a man in his sixties or seventies with urothelial cancer. This chain uses TRBV7-9 with TRBJ2-3; TRBD2 is a possible D gene (6 bases). The input for sequencing was PBMCs, taken around atezolizumab (anti-PD-L1) treatment. The CDR3 here is CASSLRAGSVADTQYF. CDR3 bases: TGTGCCAGCAGCTTACGTGCGGGGAGTGTTGCAGATACGCAGTATTTT.